This TCR beta chain originates from a study of blood T cell repertoires in COVID-19 (dated by TCRdb to the early 2020s). Study-level background: Samples covering the acute and convalescent phases of COVID-19 were provided by collaborators in the United States, Italy and Spain. A de-identified subject ID, COVID-19 status, age in years and sex were almost always included in the sample metadata. Subjects who had been exposed to COVID-19, were actively infected with it, or had recovered from it provided the deeply sampled blood TCRbeta repertoires that made up the dataset. The repertoires were made available in a free public database intended to serve as a resource for research on the immune response to SARS-CoV-2. The material from the prospective study consisted of cDNA or gDNA derived from T cells, B-cell-depleted T cells, or PBMCs. The samples were drawn from the first 160 participants of the ongoing ImmuneRACE study and from 1,254 subjects provided by 6 global collaborators. Where HLA class I and class II types were available, the types were taken from metadata supplied by the sample provider, not from assay-based typing. What the study reported, not specific to this receptor: The quantity of clinical and demographic metadata differed by source and by participant and was supplied without curation.

Participants in the prospective study were aged about 18 to 95 years, lived in approximately 26 United States geographic areas, and enrolled through a virtual design. In the prospective study, participants were assigned to cohorts based on the clinical history participants reported in a screening survey and a study questionnaire. ImmuneRACE Cohort 3 recovered participants were defined by two consecutive negative NP/OP PCR tests, healthcare professional clearance, or symptom resolution. In the prospective study, mobile phlebotomists collected whole blood, serum and a nasopharyngeal or oropharyngeal swab from each participant. Prospective study participants could optionally give additional blood draws and questionnaires over an approximately two-month period. Before DNA extraction, prospective study blood samples were shipped either frozen or at room temperature. The immunoSEQ Assay, a bias-controlled multiplex PCR, was used to amplify TCRbeta CDR3 regions from genomic DNA. The paper's data handling went like this. Within the assay, amplification of reference gene primers was used to estimate how many nucleated cells each sample contained. Sequence reads were collapsed and filtered to measure the absolute abundance of every unique TCRbeta CDR3 rearrangement. For each sample, productive Simpson clonality was calculated as the square root of Simpson's diversity index across productive rearrangements. Held by TCRdb, this immuneACCESS table contains in-frame sequences only and omits some clones. Under half of the omission traces to an unresolved V gene where checked; the cause of the rest is unknown. That table furnishes V, J and clone size, whereas the DNA furnished D and trimming. Across this sample there are approximately 17,000 clones, with about 87% seen only once. The ten largest clones capture 5% of the sample.

Points on this clone: Which antigen it targets is not known. No qualities accompany the bases; no much larger clone lies one base away.

Sequenced sample: PBMCs or T cells enriched from blood (not recorded which). The sequence was collected from a woman in her 30s who had recovered from COVID-19.

The sequence in DNA is TGTGCCTGGGAGACAGGGAACTATGGCTACACCTTC. Its protein reads: CAWETGNYGYTF. The V gene is TRBV30 and the J gene is TRBJ1-2, with 7 bases matching TRBD1. The junction shows trimming of 5 bases on V and 2 bases on J, and the gene matches do not reach 2 bases of it. The CDR3 has 12 amino acids, counting the end cysteine and phenylalanine. Kept here is only the CDR3 DNA, which spans 36 bases and is read in frame from base 1. Via the germline V gene (reference sequence), CDR1 is GTSNPN and CDR2 SVGIG.